Listed below are T cell receptor beta chains from one sample, sequenced in a study of shared T cell receptors in the human thymus. Repertoires were generated with immunoSEQ multiplex PCR, while TCRdb's copy carries only in-frame clones and drops some. The sample yields about 380,000 clones, around 93% seen once. Sample: thymocytes. These receptors were taken from a human donor. CDR3s include the opening cysteine and the closing phenylalanine or tryptophan. The D gene is left open where the match is weak. Only some rows state a clone size, as once, few, many or a class for expanded clones.

TRBV25-1	few	.	TRBJ1-1	CASSQENTEAFF	TGTGCCAGCAGTCAGGAAAACACTGAAGCTTTCTTT
TRBV7-8	.	.	TRBJ1-5	CASSLARGSNQPQHF	TGTGCCAGCAGCTTAGCGCGGGGAAGCAATCAGCCCCAGCATTTT
TRBV19	.	.	TRBJ1-5	CASSRPQNQPQHF	TGTGCCAGTAGTCGGCCACAGAATCAGCCCCAGCATTTT
TRBV27	.	.	TRBJ2-1	CATSSGTRPYNEQFF	TGTGCCACCTCATCCGGGACACGACCTTACAATGAGCAGTTCTTC
TRBV7-9	.	.	TRBJ1-5	CASSRDTEPQHF	TGTGCCAGCAGCCGGGATACGGAGCCCCAGCATTTT
TRBV25-1	.	.	TRBJ1-4	CASSDLAGDGNEKLFF	TGTGCCAGCAGTGATCTGGCAGGGGACGGAAATGAAAAACTGTTTTTT
TRBV6-5	.	TRBD2	TRBJ2-3	CASRRLASSTDTQYF	TGTGCCAGCCGGAGACTAGCGAGCAGCACAGATACGCAGTATTTT
TRBV2	.	TRBD1	TRBJ1-2	CASSGGQGASGYGYTF	TGTGCCAGCAGTGGGGGACAGGGGGCGTCGGGCTATGGCTACACCTTC
TRBV7-2	.	TRBD1	TRBJ1-4	CASSPLGQGKGEKLFF	TGTGCCAGCAGCCCCTTGGGACAGGGGAAAGGTGAAAAACTGTTTTTT
TRBV27	.	.	TRBJ1-5	CASSLWPPRFSNQPQHF	TGTGCCAGCAGTTTGTGGCCCCCCAGGTTTAGCAATCAGCCCCAGCATTTT
TRBV5-6	.	TRBD2	TRBJ2-7	CASSLSSGIHEQYF	TGTGCCAGCAGCTTGTCTAGCGGGATTCACGAGCAGTACTTC
TRBV27	.	TRBD1	TRBJ2-3	CASSLQGLADTQYF	TGTGCCAGCAGTCTACAGGGGTTGGCAGATACGCAGTATTTT
TRBV18	.	.	TRBJ1-1	CASSPTDGYTEAFF	TGTGCCAGCTCACCGACGGACGGTTACACTGAAGCTTTCTTT
TRBV28	.	.	TRBJ2-7	CASSLSLQTGPPPYEQYF	TGTGCCAGCAGTTTATCTCTCCAGACAGGTCCTCCGCCCTACGAGCAGTACTTC
TRBV5-3	.	TRBD1	TRBJ1-2	CARSYTGQGKGYGYTF	TGTGCCAGAAGCTACACGGGACAGGGGAAGGGCTATGGCTACACCTTC
TRBV7-2	.	.	TRBJ1-2	CASSFAGEGYGYTF	TGTGCCAGCAGCTTTGCAGGGGAGGGCTATGGCTACACCTTC
TRBV28	few	TRBD1	TRBJ1-2	CASRPRGSAGYTF	TGTGCCAGCAGGCCCAGGGGGTCTGCAGGCTACACCTTC
TRBV7-9	.	TRBD2	TRBJ2-1	CASNPGTSAYNEQFF	TGTGCCAGCAACCCCGGGACTAGCGCATACAATGAGCAGTTCTTC
TRBV11-1	.	.	TRBJ1-1	CASSPGPGLGTPYTEAFF	TGTGCCAGCAGCCCAGGCCCTGGTCTCGGGACGCCGTACACTGAAGCTTTCTTT
TRBV20-1	.	.	TRBJ1-2	CSARLRAGYTF	TGCAGTGCTAGACTCCGGGCAGGCTACACCTTC
TRBV4-2	.	TRBD2	TRBJ2-7	CASSQEGDYSYEQYF	TGTGCCAGCAGCCAAGAGGGGGACTATTCCTACGAGCAGTACTTC
TRBV28	once	.	TRBJ2-7	CASETGYLDEQYF	TGTGCCAGCGAAACAGGGTATTTAGACGAGCAGTACTTC
TRBV2	.	.	TRBJ2-1	CASSEGPWEQFF	TGTGCCAGCAGTGAGGGCCCGTGGGAGCAGTTCTTC
TRBV5-6	.	.	TRBJ2-6	CASSLGSDSGANVLTF	TGTGCCAGCAGCTTGGGCTCAGACTCTGGGGCCAACGTCCTGACTTTC
TRBV30	.	.	TRBJ2-1	CAWSNTDNEQFF	TGTGCCTGGAGTAACACCGACAATGAGCAGTTCTTC
TRBV30	.	.	TRBJ1-5	CAWSAGTSNQPQHF	TGTGCCTGGAGTGCCGGGACATCGAATCAGCCCCAGCATTTT
TRBV25-1	.	.	TRBJ1-2	CASRPGYTF	TGTGCCAGCCGCCCCGGCTACACCTTC
TRBV6-1	.	.	TRBJ1-1	CASPGRGRGAFF	TGTGCCAGCCCGGGGCGGGGCAGGGGAGCTTTCTTT
TRBV27	.	TRBD2	TRBJ2-3	CASSQPSTSGSTDTQYF	TGTGCCAGCAGTCAACCGTCGACTAGCGGGAGCACAGATACGCAGTATTTT
TRBV4-3	.	.	TRBJ2-2	CASSQIGGAGTGELFF	TGCGCCAGCAGCCAAATCGGCGGGGCTGGCACCGGGGAGCTGTTTTTT
TRBV9	.	.	TRBJ1-2	CASSAQGQEPSWGYTF	TGTGCCAGCAGCGCCCAGGGCCAGGAACCCTCTTGGGGCTACACCTTC
TRBV30	.	.	TRBJ2-7	CAWSAPRNEQYF	TGTGCCTGGAGTGCCCCCCGGAACGAGCAGTACTTC
TRBV27	.	.	TRBJ1-2	CASSLYRTADGYTF	TGTGCCAGCAGTCTCTATCGGACAGCGGATGGCTACACCTTC